A single sample gave rise to the 22 T cell receptor beta chains below, sequenced in a study of cytomegalovirus exposure and HLA in healthy donors. The PCR had 60 Vbeta and 13 Jbeta primers. Libraries were prepared by immunoSEQ multiplex PCR; TCRdb keeps only in-frame clonotypes and omits some of them. This sample's table has about 200,000 clones. The sequenced material came from PBMCs. The receptors originated from a girl aged 2 to 10 in good health and CMV-seropositive.

The chain employs TRBV5-1 and TRBJ2-7, with 9 bases aligning to TRBD1. The V and J ends lost 2 bases and 3 bases, in that order; junction bases with no gene match: 6. CDR3 length: 15 residues. Germline V lookup: CDR1 SGHRS, CDR2 YFSETQ. The DNA of the CDR3 is TGCGCCAGCAGCTTTACCGGGACAGGGTTCTACGAGCAGTACTTC. Translating gives CASSFTGTGFYEQYF.

The chain is built from TRBV2 and TRBJ2-3; 8 bases line up with TRBD2. This CDR3 has 15 amino acids. V shed 7 bases and J 0 bases; nucleotides not matched to a gene: 6. Germline V gene data show CDR1 as SNHLY and CDR2 as FYNNEI. The CDR3 here is CASIRSGSSTDTQYF. In DNA, the CDR3 is TGTGCCAGCATCAGGAGCGGGAGTAGCACAGATACGCAGTATTTT.

V and J are TRBV28 and TRBJ2-2; TRBD2 matches at 12 bases. V lost 8 bases to trimming and J lost 7 bases; unmatched junction nucleotides: 11. The CDR3 consists of 16 residues. Looked up from germline, CDR1 is MDHEN and CDR2 is SYDVKM. CDR3 nucleotides: TGTGCCAGCTGGCCTAGCGGGAGGGCCTTGGACGGGGAGCTGTTTTTT. This encodes CASWPSGRALDGELFF. The full variable domain, its missing parts supplied by reference TRBV28 and TRBJ2-2, is DVKVTQSSRYLVKRTGEKVFLECVQDMDHENMFWYRQDPGLGLRLIYFSYDVKMKEKGDIPEGYSVSREKKERFSLILESASTNQTSMYLCASWPSGRALDGELFFGEGSRLTVL.

The chain recombines TRBV9 with TRBJ2-1, with a possible D match to TRBD2 (6 bases). The CDR3 runs 14 residues. The V end lost 3 bases, the J end lost 8 bases, and 15 bases lay between the germline ends. CDR1 and CDR2 from the germline V gene are SGDLS and YYNGEE. The chain's CDR3 is CASSESGPWDEQFF. The CDR3, as DNA: TGTGCCAGCAGCGAGAGCGGGCCATGGGATGAGCAGTTCTTC.

J is TRBJ2-7 and V is TRBV11-2; D remains ambiguous. The CDR3 spans 13 residues. Germline CDR1 SGHAT, CDR2 FQNNGV. The ends were cut back, 0 bases at V and 4 bases at J, with 7 bases in the middle. The DNA for the CDR3 is TGTGCCAGCAGCTTAGATCACTCTTACGAGCAGTACTTC. Protein product: CASSLDHSYEQYF.

The genes are TRBV29-1 and TRBJ1-2; TRBD1 might be the D (6 bases). The CDR3 consists of 13 residues. V was clipped by 4 bases and J by 8 bases, with 17 bases between them. Germline V gene sequence: CDR1 SQVTM, CDR2 ANQGSEA. CDR3 nucleotide sequence: TGCAGCGTTGGAGAAGGGGGACCGGGGGGCTACACCTTC. This gives the protein CSVGEGGPGGYTF.

The genes are TRBV25-1 and TRBJ1-4; 10 bases are a match to TRBD1. Per the germline V gene, CDR1 is MGHDK and CDR2 is SYGVNS. V lost 4 bases, J lost 7 bases, and 6 bases stayed unmatched. The CDR3 is 15 residues long. In DNA, the CDR3 is TGTGCCAGCAGTGCCTCGACAGGGGGCTCTGAAAAACTGTTTTTT. As protein: CASSASTGGSEKLFF.

This sequence joins TRBV5-1 and TRBJ1-6, with 8 bases fitting TRBD1. V shed 3 bases, J shed 7 bases, and the junction held 3 bases outside the gene matches. Germline values: CDR1 SGHRS, CDR2 YFSETQ. This CDR3 spans 14 amino acids. CDR3 DNA: TGCGCCAGCAGCTCTACAGGGGGAAATTCACCCCTCCACTTT. Translating gives CASSSTGGNSPLHF. The full variable domain, rest sourced from reference TRBV5-1 and TRBJ1-6, is KAGVTQTPRYLIKTRGQQVTLSCSPISGHRSVSWYQQTPGQGLQFLFEYFSETQRNKGNFPGRFSGRQFSNSRSEMNVSTLELGDSALYLCASSSTGGNSPLHFGNGTRLTVT.

The rearrangement uses TRBV5-6 and TRBJ1-1; 8 positions match TRBD1. With 4 bases clipped from V and 5 bases from J, the junction kept 7 bases outside the gene matches. Germline-derived CDR1 and CDR2 are SGHDT and YYEEEE. This CDR3 is built from 14 residues. CDR3 sequence reads: CASSLNRGWTEAFF. CDR3 DNA sequence: TGTGCCAGCAGCCTTAACAGGGGGTGGACTGAAGCTTTCTTT.

The chain has TRBV2 and TRBJ2-3; 12 bases align to TRBD2. Germline V CDR1 and CDR2: SNHLY, FYNNEI. The CDR3 has 16 residues. V shed 4 bases, J shed 5 bases, and the junction held 7 bases outside the gene matches. The CDR3 here is CASSVRLAGVQDTQYF. CDR3 bases: TGTGCCAGCAGTGTGAGACTAGCGGGAGTGCAAGATACGCAGTATTTT.

This chain links TRBV11-2 with TRBJ2-1; weak D call: TRBD2 (6 bases). V lost 1 base and J 2 bases, leaving 15 bases between the germline ends. The CDR3 totals 17 residues. Per germline, CDR1 SGHAT and CDR2 FQNNGV. The CDR3 spells CASSLGLREIPYNEQFF. The CDR3 DNA follows: TGTGCCAGCAGCTTAGGACTGCGGGAAATCCCCTACAATGAGCAGTTCTTC. Filled out from reference TRBV11-2 and TRBJ2-1, the complete variable domain reads EAGVAQSPRYKIIEKRQSVAFWCNPISGHATLYWYQQILGQGPKLLIQFQNNGVVDDSQLPKDRFSAERLKGVDSTLKIQPAKLEDSAVYLCASSLGLREIPYNEQFFGPGTRLTVL.

The J gene is TRBJ1-1, the V gene TRBV19, with TRBD1 matching over 7 bases. This CDR3 spans 15 amino acids. CDR1 is LNHDA, CDR2 SQIVND, per germline (reference sequence). V dropped 6 bases and J dropped 0; count of bases not matched to a gene: 7. CDR3 in DNA: TGTGCCAGTAGCCTGATGACAGGGATGAACACTGAAGCTTTCTTT. This gives the protein CASSLMTGMNTEAFF.

The chain recombines TRBV5-4 with TRBJ1-2; TRBD1 agrees at 9 bases. The ends lost 4 bases at V and 5 bases at J; junction bases unmatched: 6. Germline assignment: CDR1 SGHNT and CDR2 YYREEE (reference sequence). The CDR3 extends over 14 amino acids. This chain's CDR3 is CASSPGDRVYGYTF. The CDR3 DNA reads TGTGCCAGCAGCCCCGGGGACAGGGTGTATGGCTACACCTTC.

The V gene is TRBV5-6, the J gene TRBJ2-5; TRBD2 might be the D (6 bases). Matching the DNA end better, TRBJ2-7 makes the J call doubtful. CDR1 and CDR2 (germline): SGHDT, YYEEEE. This CDR3 contains 16 residues. In DNA form, the CDR3 reads TGTGCCAGCAGCTTGGGGCAGGGACTGAGGGTCTACGAGCAGTACTTC. Translating gives CASSLGQGLRVYEQYF.

This rearrangement joins TRBV28 to TRBJ1-2, with 8 nucleotides matching TRBD1. V was clipped by 7 bases and J by 4 bases; unmatched bases: 8. The germline CDR1 and CDR2 sequences are MDHEN and SYDVKM. The CDR3 covers 14 residues. The CDR3: CASTLPQGAYGYTF. CDR3 in DNA: TGTGCCAGCACCTTGCCCCAGGGGGCCTATGGCTACACCTTC.

The rearrangement uses TRBV18 and TRBJ2-7; 7 nucleotides align to TRBD1. The length of the CDR3 is 15 residues. Germline CDR1 is KGHSH and CDR2 is LQKENI. Unmatched junction bases numbered 10, after V lost 3 bases and J lost 5 bases. DNA for the CDR3: TGTGCCAGCTCACCCCTAAGGACAGGAACCCACGAGCAGTACTTC. Translation: CASSPLRTGTHEQYF.

The V gene is TRBV6-5, the J gene TRBJ2-1; 9 bases are a match to TRBD2. The length of the CDR3 is 13 residues. The V segment lost 5 bases and the J segment 9 bases; nucleotides outside the gene matches: 5. Germline V gives CDR1 MNHEY, CDR2 SVGAGI. The CDR3 region is CASSPGLAREQFF. The CDR3 coding sequence is TGTGCCAGCAGTCCCGGACTAGCGCGTGAGCAGTTCTTC.

The V and J genes are TRBV5-1 and TRBJ2-2, with TRBD1 identical over 9 bases. J lost 6 bases, V lost 4 bases, and 7 bases had no gene match. Germline CDR1 SGHRS, CDR2 YFSETQ. The CDR3 is 15 amino acids. The CDR3: CASSVGQGMSGELFF. In DNA form, the CDR3 reads TGCGCCAGCAGCGTGGGACAGGGTATGTCCGGGGAGCTGTTTTTT.

The chain employs TRBV6-1 and TRBJ2-7; 10 bases fit TRBD2. The CDR3 sequence is 15 residues long. Germline loops: CDR1 MNHNS, CDR2 SASEGT. After removal of 4 bases from V and 7 bases from J, the junction contained 10 bases not matched to a gene. CDR3 sequence reads: CASSGLAGRPGEQYF. In nucleotides, the CDR3 is TGTGCCAGCAGTGGACTAGCGGGTCGACCGGGGGAGCAGTACTTC.

The rearrangement uses TRBV28 and TRBJ1-3; TRBD1 is a possible D gene (6 bases). The V and J ends lost 3 bases and 5 bases respectively, with 17 bases between them. CDR1 and CDR2 from the germline V gene are MDHEN and SYDVKM. CDR3 length equals 16 residues. The CDR3 here is CASSFGGLDSRNTIYF. CDR3 DNA sequence: TGTGCCAGCAGTTTCGGAGGTCTGGACAGTCGAAACACCATATATTTT.

The rearrangement uses TRBV18 and TRBJ2-1; TRBD1 matches at 10 bases. This CDR3 is 15 amino acids long. V lost 4 bases, J lost 5 bases, and 5 bases stayed unmatched. Germline lookup yields CDR1 KGHSH and CDR2 LQKENI. CDR3 sequence: CASSRDRGRNNEQFF. CDR3 sequence (DNA): TGTGCCAGCTCACGCGACAGGGGGCGCAACAATGAGCAGTTCTTC.

The chain carries TRBV9 and TRBJ1-1, with a tentative D call TRBD1 (6 bases). Germline-derived CDR1 and CDR2 are SGDLS and YYNGEE. CDR3 length: 18 amino acids. V dropped 0 bases and J dropped 1 base, with 19 bases sitting between them. CDR3 coding DNA: TGTGCCAGCAGCGTAGCTCCCCGGGACACTGGAGGGAACACTGAAGCTTTCTTT. It encodes CASSVAPRDTGGNTEAFF.